What follows describes a single TCR beta chain. The CDR3 has 16 residues. Looked up from germline, CDR1 is SQVTM and CDR2 is ANQGSEA. With V trimmed by 4 bases and J by 0 bases, 7 bases remained unmatched. The table came from immunoSEQ multiplex PCR; TCRdb's copy has only in-frame clones and leaves some out. Of approximately 92,000 clones detected, more than 90% appear once; the ten largest clones hold 1.5%. The data derive from a study of T cell changes during pregnancy in multiple sclerosis. The chain combines TRBV29-1 with TRBJ2-3, with 10 bases lining up with TRBD2. The receptor was derived from a female donor with multiple sclerosis, enrolled in a pregnancy study. Sequencing used peripheral blood, obtained in the first trimester of pregnancy. The chain's CDR3 is CSVVAVAGGSTDTQYF. CDR3 sequence (DNA): TGCAGCGTTGTAGCGGTAGCGGGAGGTAGCACAGATACGCAGTATTTT.